The next 26 T cell receptor beta chains were all read from a single sample in a study of blood T cell repertoires in COVID-19. Sequencing was performed with immunoSEQ multiplex PCR; in TCRdb, only in-frame clones are kept and a portion is missing. The sample has approximately 140,000 clones, around 85% seen once; the top ten hold nearly 3%. The sample comprised peripheral blood. The receptors were gathered from a woman in her forties with active or convalescent COVID-19.

This clone was recorded only once. The genes are TRBV6-5 and TRBJ2-7, with D perhaps TRBD1 (5 bases). V lost 6 bases to trimming and J lost 2 bases, with 14 bases between them. Germline CDR1 reads MNHEY; CDR2 reads SVGAGI. CDR3 length: 14 residues. The CDR3 coding sequence is TGTGCCAGCAGGACGACAGAAAGTCCCTACGAGCAGTACTTC. The encoded protein is CASRTTESPYEQYF.

This clone appeared a single time. This chain uses TRBV7-2 with TRBJ2-7; D not certain. Germline loops: CDR1 SGHTA, CDR2 FQGNSA. The CDR3 is 13 residues long. Trimming removed 5 bases from V and 1 base from J, with 9 bases in between. CDR3 DNA: TGTGCCAGCAGCCCCCCCCGTTCCTACGAGCAGTACTTC. Protein product: CASSPPRSYEQYF.

This clone was picked up a small number of times. V is TRBV2 and J is TRBJ2-7, with D maybe TRBD1 (6 bases). This CDR3 is built from 16 residues. Trimming cost V 3 bases and J 0 bases, with 15 bases left between them. From germline, CDR1 is SNHLY and CDR2 FYNNEI. In nucleotides, the CDR3 is TGTGCCAGCAGTGAGCGGACAAGGGGGAGCTCCTACGAGCAGTACTTC. It specifies CASSERTRGSSYEQYF.

The table lists this clone with a few counts. V gene TRBV28 combines with J gene TRBJ2-7; D is unclear. This CDR3 contains 12 residues. CDR1 is MDHEN and CDR2 is SYDVKM in the germline V gene. The ends were cut back, 8 bases at V and 0 bases at J, with 8 bases in the middle. CDR3 DNA sequence: TGTGCCAGCTGCCCCAGCTCCTACGAGCAGTACTTC. Amino acids: CASCPSSYEQYF.

The chain has TRBV18 and TRBJ2-3; D call uncertain. Germline V lookup: CDR1 KGHSH, CDR2 LQKENI. V shed 3 bases and J shed 4 bases, with 5 bases lying between them. This CDR3 contains 12 residues. The CDR3 reads CASSPTADTQYF. The CDR3, as DNA: TGTGCCAGCTCACCCACTGCAGATACGCAGTATTTT.

The gene calls are TRBV29-1 and TRBJ2-5; tentative D call: TRBD1 (6 bases). CDR1 SQVTM and CDR2 ANQGSEA come from the germline V gene. This CDR3 is built from 14 residues. Trimming removed 4 bases at V and 2 bases at J, with 14 bases between. CDR3 residues: CSVVKQGQQETQYF. DNA of the CDR3: TGCAGCGTTGTAAAGCAGGGGCAACAAGAGACCCAGTACTTC.

DNA of the CDR3: TGTGCCAGCTACCCGGAGAGCTTTGGTGAAAAACTGTTTTTT. It codes for CASYPESFGEKLFF. J is TRBJ1-4 and V is TRBV6-6, with D unresolved. There are 14 residues in the CDR3. V was trimmed by 8 bases and J by 7 bases, leaving 17 bases between them. CDR1 and CDR2 (germline): MNHNY, SVGAGI (reference sequence).

In its sample, this clone was seen once. The DNA for the CDR3 is TGTGCCAGCAGCGGGACACGCTTCTACGAGCAGTACTTC. It is translated as CASSGTRFYEQYF. The chain joins TRBV6-6 to TRBJ2-7, with a tentative D call TRBD1 (6 bases). Trimming cost V 6 bases and J 3 bases, with 12 bases left between them. Germline loops: CDR1 MNHNY, CDR2 SVGAGI (reference sequence). The CDR3 has 13 amino acids.

The CDR3: CASSVGELGNQPQHF. In nucleotides, the CDR3 is TGTGCCAGCAGCGTAGGGGAGTTGGGCAATCAGCCCCAGCATTTT. The rearrangement links TRBV9 to TRBJ1-5; D is unclear. CDR3 length equals 15 residues. In germline, CDR1 is SGDLS, CDR2 YYNGEE. Trimming removed 0 bases from V and 2 bases from J, with 9 bases in between.

This rearrangement joins TRBV7-9 to TRBJ1-6; TRBD1 might be the D (6 bases). V dropped 5 bases and J dropped 7 bases, with 15 bases sitting between them. This CDR3 has 15 residues. Per the germline V gene, CDR1 is SEHNR and CDR2 is FQNEAQ (reference sequence). The CDR3 DNA sequence: TGTGCCAGCAGCCCCGGCGGACAGTCGAATTCACCCCTCCACTTT. Its translation is CASSPGGQSNSPLHF. The full variable domain, in which reference TRBV7-9 and TRBJ1-6 provide the parts outside the CDR3, is DTGVSQNPRHKITKRGQNVTFRCDPISEHNRLYWYRQTLGQGPEFLTYFQNEAQLEKSRLLSDRFSAERPKGSFSTLEIQRTEQGDSAMYLCASSPGGQSNSPLHFGNGTRLTVT.

This rearrangement joins TRBV7-9 to TRBJ1-2; maybe TRBD1 (6 bases). CDR1 and CDR2 (germline): SEHNR, FQNEAQ (reference sequence). V was cut by 1 base and J by 7 bases, with 16 bases left in between. This CDR3 has 15 residues. CDR3 protein: CASSLGTIRGGGYTF. CDR3 coding DNA: TGTGCCAGCAGCTTAGGGACAATCAGGGGTGGTGGCTACACCTTC.

In this sample, this clone turned up once. The V call is TRBV10-1, the J call TRBJ1-1; D unclear. In germline, CDR1 is WNHNN, CDR2 SYGVQD (reference sequence). This CDR3 is 13 amino acids long. The germline V and J ends were trimmed by 0 bases and 6 bases, with 8 bases remaining between them. The CDR3, as DNA: TGCGCCAGCAGTGAGTCTACAACAGCTGAAGCTTTCTTT. It encodes CASSESTTAEAFF.

V and J are TRBV28 and TRBJ2-7; D might be TRBD2 (6 bases). The CDR3 contains 17 residues. CDR1 is MDHEN, CDR2 SYDVKM, per germline. V was pared by 3 bases and J by 3 bases, with 21 bases between. CDR3 sequence: CASSFLPGARGNYEQYF. DNA of the CDR3: TGTGCCAGCAGTTTTTTACCGGGAGCTAGGGGCAACTACGAGCAGTACTTC.

The CDR3 DNA sequence: TGTGCCAGCAGTCTCGGGACAGGTGGCGTTGGCTACACCTTC. It is translated as CASSLGTGGVGYTF. The chain links TRBV6-2 or TRBV6-3 to TRBJ1-2, with 8 bases that match TRBD1. V lost 5 bases, J lost 7 bases, and 9 bases stayed unmatched. The CDR3 has 14 residues. Germline V CDR1 and CDR2: MNHEY, SVGEGT.

This clone was observed a single time. The chain couples TRBV5-4 to TRBJ2-3; 9 bases agree with TRBD1. CDR1 and CDR2 (germline): SGHNT, YYREEE (reference sequence). The CDR3 spans 16 residues. V trimming: 3 bases; J trimming: 0 bases; junction bases outside the gene matches: 5. The CDR3 sequence is CASSSRDRASTDTQYF. The CDR3 DNA follows: TGTGCCAGCAGCTCGAGGGACAGGGCCAGCACAGATACGCAGTATTTT.

In its sample, this clone was seen a few times. This chain uses TRBV19 with TRBJ1-5; 7 positions agree with TRBD1. This CDR3 spans 14 amino acids. The ends lost 8 bases at V and 7 bases at J; junction bases unmatched: 11. Germline CDR1 and CDR2: LNHDA and SQIVND (reference sequence). This CDR3 reads CASQTGYPSQPQHF. CDR3 nucleotides: TGTGCCAGTCAGACAGGGTACCCTTCCCAGCCCCAGCATTTT.

The genes are TRBV5-8 and TRBJ1-6, with TRBD1 identical over 7 bases. The length of the CDR3 is 15 residues. The germline V gene has CDR1 SGHTS and CDR2 YDEGEE. The J segment lost 6 bases and the V segment lost 0 bases, leaving 3 bases of the junction unmatched. For the CDR3, the DNA is TGTGCCAGCAGCTTGGTAGGGACAGTTAATTCACCCCTCCACTTT. Its translation: CASSLVGTVNSPLHF.

The chain links TRBV5-1 to TRBJ2-7, with 10 nucleotides matching TRBD1. Germline V lookup: CDR1 SGHRS, CDR2 YFSETQ. Trimming cost V 0 bases and J 2 bases; bases outside gene matches: 5. The CDR3 sequence is 16 residues long. The CDR3 loop reads CASSLVSGTGAYEQYF. In DNA, the CDR3 is TGCGCCAGCAGCTTGGTTTCCGGGACAGGGGCCTACGAGCAGTACTTC.

This clone was seen more than once but under ten times. The chain combines TRBV4-2 with TRBJ1-1, with D maybe TRBD1 (6 bases). V was clipped by 0 bases and J by 5 bases, with 13 bases between them. This CDR3 comprises 15 residues. Germline V gene data show CDR1 as LGHNA and CDR2 as YNFKEQ. The CDR3 DNA reads TGTGCCAGCAGCCAAGAGGGCGTAACAGGGACTGAAGCTTTCTTT. Amino acids: CASSQEGVTGTEAFF.

The gene calls are TRBV7-2 and TRBJ2-3; 10 positions match TRBD2. The V gene's germline CDR1 is SGHTA and CDR2 FQGNSA. V gave up 5 bases and J gave up 3 bases; unmatched junction bases: 8. The CDR3 consists of 16 residues. The CDR3 DNA is TGTGCCAGCAGCCCCTGGACTAGCGGCCTAACAGATACGCAGTATTTT. It specifies CASSPWTSGLTDTQYF.

The chain recombines TRBV5-1 with TRBJ2-5, with TRBD2 as a possible D gene (6 bases). The V gene's germline CDR1 is SGHRS and CDR2 YFSETQ. The CDR3 sequence is 17 residues long. Trimming cost V 2 bases and J 2 bases, with 19 bases left between them. Here the CDR3 reads CASSFSPPSAVQETQYF. The CDR3 DNA follows: TGCGCCAGCAGCTTCTCACCCCCTAGCGCGGTTCAAGAGACCCAGTACTTC.

The rearrangement links TRBV27 to TRBJ1-2; D perhaps matches TRBD1 (6 bases). CDR3 length equals 13 residues. Looked up from germline, CDR1 is MNHEY and CDR2 is SMNVEV (reference sequence). Trimming left V 3 bases short and J 2 bases short, with 7 bases between. For the CDR3, the DNA is TGTGCCAGCAGTTTTGGACAGAACTATGGCTACACCTTC. It translates to CASSFGQNYGYTF.

The chain recombines TRBV5-4 with TRBJ1-2, with D possibly being TRBD1 (5 bases). The CDR3 is 14 residues long. CDR1 and CDR2 (germline): SGHNT, YYREEE (reference sequence). The V end lost 1 base, the J end lost 1 base, and 8 bases lay between the germline ends. The CDR3 reads CASSLPQDNYGYTF. Written as DNA, the CDR3 is TGTGCCAGCAGCTTGCCACAGGATAACTATGGCTACACCTTC.

This clone appeared once. The chain recombines TRBV28 with TRBJ2-7; 9 bases are shared with TRBD1. Per the germline V gene, CDR1 is MDHEN and CDR2 is SYDVKM. This CDR3 is 16 amino acids long. The J segment lost 5 bases and the V segment lost 7 bases, leaving 15 bases of the junction unmatched. CDR3 nucleotides: TGTGCCAGCATTGGAACCGGGACAGGGCTTTTCAACGAGCAGTACTTC. It codes for CASIGTGTGLFNEQYF.

This clone was seen just once. The chain couples TRBV6-5 to TRBJ1-3; possibly TRBD1 for D (5 bases). Germline V CDR1 and CDR2: MNHEY, SVGAGI. This CDR3 has 14 residues. The V end was cut by 7 bases, the J end by 3 bases, with 13 bases between. For the CDR3, the DNA is TGTGCCAGCAACGGACCCGGGGGTGGAAACACCATATATTTT. Protein: CASNGPGGGNTIYF.

The gene calls are TRBV6-4 and TRBJ1-2; D unresolved. The CDR3 totals 12 residues. V lost 5 bases, J lost 8 bases, and 12 bases lay in between. The germline V gene encodes CDR1 MRHNA and CDR2 SNTAGT. CDR3 nucleotides: TGTGCCAGCAGTCCCCATATGGGCGGCTACACCTTC. Translated: CASSPHMGGYTF.